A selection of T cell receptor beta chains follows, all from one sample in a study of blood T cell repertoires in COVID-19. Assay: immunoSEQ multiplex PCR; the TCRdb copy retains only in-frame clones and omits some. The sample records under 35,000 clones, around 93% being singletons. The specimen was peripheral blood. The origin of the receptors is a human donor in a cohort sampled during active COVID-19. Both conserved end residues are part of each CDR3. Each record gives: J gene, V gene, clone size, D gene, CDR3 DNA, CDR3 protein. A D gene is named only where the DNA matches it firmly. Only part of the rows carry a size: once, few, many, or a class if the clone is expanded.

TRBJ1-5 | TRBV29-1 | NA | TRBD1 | TGCAGCGTTGAACTCTGCCCCAGGACAGGGTTGGGGCAGCCCCAGCATTTT | CSVELCPRTGLGQPQHF
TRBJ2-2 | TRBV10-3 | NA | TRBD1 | TGTGCCATGGCAGACAGGGGGCCAACCGGGGAGCTGTTTTTT | CAMADRGPTGELFF
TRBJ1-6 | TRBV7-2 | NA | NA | TGTGCCAGCAGCTTAGCGAACAGGGAATTATATAATTCACCCCTCCACTTT | CASSLANRELYNSPLHF
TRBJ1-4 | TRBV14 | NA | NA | TGTGCCAGCAGCCCCAAGGGGCCAACTAATGAAAAACTGTTTTTT | CASSPKGPTNEKLFF
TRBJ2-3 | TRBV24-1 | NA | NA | TGTGCCACCAGTGATTTTGGCAGGGACACAGATACGCAGTATTTT | CATSDFGRDTDTQYF
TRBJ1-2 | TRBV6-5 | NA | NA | TGTGCCAGCAGAACGGCAGGGAAAGGCTACACCTTC | CASRTAGKGYTF
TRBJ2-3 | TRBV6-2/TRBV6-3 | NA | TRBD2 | TGTGCCAGCAGTTACTCGAATCCTGGTAGCGGGGGTACGCAGTATTTT | CASSYSNPGSGGTQYF
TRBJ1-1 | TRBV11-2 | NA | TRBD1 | TGTGCCAGCAGCCACGACAGGGGTGCTGAAGCTTTCTTT | CASSHDRGAEAFF
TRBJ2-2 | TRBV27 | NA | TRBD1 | TGTGCCAGCAGATGGGGACAGTTCACCGGGGAGCTGTTTTTT | CASRWGQFTGELFF
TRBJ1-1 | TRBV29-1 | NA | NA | TGCAGCGTTGAAGTGAGTGAAGCTTTCTTT | CSVEVSEAFF
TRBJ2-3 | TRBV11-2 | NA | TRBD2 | TGTGCCAGCAGCTACGGCGCGGGGGGGCTCGCAGATACGCAGTATTTT | CASSYGAGGLADTQYF
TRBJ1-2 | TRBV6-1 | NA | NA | TGTGCCAGCAGTGAAAATTGGGGGGGTGCTAACTATGGCTACACCTTC | CASSENWGGANYGYTF
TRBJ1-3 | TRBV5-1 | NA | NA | TGCGCCAGCAGGCGGGAAGGGGACGGAAACACCATATATTTT | CASRREGDGNTIYF
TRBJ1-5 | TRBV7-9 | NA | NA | TGTGCCAGCAGCTTCGAGGGAGCTCAGCCCCAGCATTTT | CASSFEGAQPQHF
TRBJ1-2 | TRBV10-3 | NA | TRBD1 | TGTGCCATCACCGAATTCGGACAGGCCTATGGCTACACCTTC | CAITEFGQAYGYTF
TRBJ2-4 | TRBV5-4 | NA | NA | TGTGCCAGCAGCTTTATGGGCAGGGAATCTGCCATTCAGTACTTC | CASSFMGRESAIQYF
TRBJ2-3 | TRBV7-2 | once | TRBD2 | TGTGCCAGCAGCTTCCCCCCTGGCGGGGGGGCCACAGATACGCAGTATTTT | CASSFPPGGGATDTQYF
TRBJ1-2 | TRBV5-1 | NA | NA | TGCGCCAGCAGCTTGGCGGGAGCTACCTATGGCTACACCTTC | CASSLAGATYGYTF
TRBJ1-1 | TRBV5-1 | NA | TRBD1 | TGCGCCAGCAGCCCGATAATCCGGGACAGGAACACTGAAGCTTTCTTT | CASSPIIRDRNTEAFF
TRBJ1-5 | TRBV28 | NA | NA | TGTGCCAGCAGTTTTCGTCTAGAGGTTAGCAATCAGCCCCAGCATTTT | CASSFRLEVSNQPQHF
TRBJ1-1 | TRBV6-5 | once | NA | TGTGCCAGCAGTTACGGAGAAATGAACACTGAAGCTTTCTTT | CASSYGEMNTEAFF
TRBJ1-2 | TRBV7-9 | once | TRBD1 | TGTGCCAGCAGCTTAGGTATGGGACAGGGTGACTATGGCTACACCTTC | CASSLGMGQGDYGYTF
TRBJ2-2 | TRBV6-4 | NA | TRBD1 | TGTGCCAGCAGTGACTCAGACAGGGACACCGGGGAGCTGTTTTTT | CASSDSDRDTGELFF
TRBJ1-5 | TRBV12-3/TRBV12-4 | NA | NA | TGTGCCAGTAACTACGTCGGCAATCAGCCCCAGCATTTT | CASNYVGNQPQHF
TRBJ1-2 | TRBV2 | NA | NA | TGTGCCAGCAGTGGCGAGCTCAGGAACTATGGCTACACCTTC | CASSGELRNYGYTF
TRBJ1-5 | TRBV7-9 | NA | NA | TGTGCCAGCAGCCTTATGACAGTCAATCAGCCCCAGCATTTT | CASSLMTVNQPQHF
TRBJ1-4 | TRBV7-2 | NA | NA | TGTGCCAGCAGCGGTCAGACAACAACTAATGAAAAACTGTTTTTT | CASSGQTTTNEKLFF
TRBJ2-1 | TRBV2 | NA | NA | TGTGCCAGCAGTGAAGAACACGGGAGCTCCTACAATGAGCAGTTCTTC | CASSEEHGSSYNEQFF
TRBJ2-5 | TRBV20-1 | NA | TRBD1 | TGCAGTGGGGACAGACAAGAGACCCAGTACTTC | CSGDRQETQYF
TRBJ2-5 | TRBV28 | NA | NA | TGTGCCAGTAGAGCCTGGGAGACCCAGTACTTC | CASRAWETQYF
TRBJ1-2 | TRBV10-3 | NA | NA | TGTGCCATCAGTGAGACTACTGGGGAGGGCGCTACCCGTAACCTAGATGGCTACACCTTC | CAISETTGEGATRNLDGYTF
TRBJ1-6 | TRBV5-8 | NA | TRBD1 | TGTGCCAGCAGCTGGGGACAGTTTAATTCACCCCTCCACTTT | CASSWGQFNSPLHF
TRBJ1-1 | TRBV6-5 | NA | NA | TGTGCCAGCAGTTACTCGAGGCGTAACACTGAAGCTTTCTTT | CASSYSRRNTEAFF
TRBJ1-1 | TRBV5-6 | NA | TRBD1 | TGTGCCAGCAGCTACGCCGGGACAGGGGGGACTGAAGCTTTCTTT | CASSYAGTGGTEAFF
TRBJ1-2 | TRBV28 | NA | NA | TGTGCCAGCAGTAGAAGCGCGGATAACTATGGCTACACCTTC | CASSRSADNYGYTF
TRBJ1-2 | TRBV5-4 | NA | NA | TGTGCCAGCAGCTTGGGGGGGGAAAACTATGGCTACACCTTC | CASSLGGENYGYTF
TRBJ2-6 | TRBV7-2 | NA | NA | TGTGCCAGCAGCTTAGAGCGAGGCCGGGGATTCGGGGCCAACGTCCTGACTTTC | CASSLERGRGFGANVLTF
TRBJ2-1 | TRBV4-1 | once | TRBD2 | TGCGCCAGCAGCCAAGATCGGGCTAGCGGTTACAATGAGCAGTTCTTC | CASSQDRASGYNEQFF
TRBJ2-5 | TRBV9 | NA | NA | TGTGCCAGCAGCCCCTTTATAGAGACCCAGTACTTC | CASSPFIETQYF
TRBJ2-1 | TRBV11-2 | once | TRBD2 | TGTGCCAGCAGCCGGACTAGCGGGGCCTTCAATGAGCAGTTCTTC | CASSRTSGAFNEQFF
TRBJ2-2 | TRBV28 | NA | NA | TGTGCCAGCAGATCTACAGGGTCCGGGGAGCTGTTTTTT | CASRSTGSGELFF
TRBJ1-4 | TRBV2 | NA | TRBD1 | TGTGCCAGCAGTCAACAGGGGGGGGATAATGAAAAACTGTTTTTT | CASSQQGGDNEKLFF
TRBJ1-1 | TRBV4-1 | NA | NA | TGCGCCAGCAGCCAAGTTAATATGAACACTGAAGCTTTCTTT | CASSQVNMNTEAFF
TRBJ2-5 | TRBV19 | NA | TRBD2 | TGTGCCAGTAGTATAGATAGGGGCCTAGCGGGAGGGGGTCCGCAAGAGACCCAGTACTTC | CASSIDRGLAGGGPQETQYF
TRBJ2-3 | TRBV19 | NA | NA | TGTGCCAGTCAGAGGACAGGCACAGATACGCAGTATTTT | CASQRTGTDTQYF
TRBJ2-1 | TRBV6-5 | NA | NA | TGTGCCAGCAGTTACTCCCCGACAGCTTACAATGAGCAGTTCTTC | CASSYSPTAYNEQFF
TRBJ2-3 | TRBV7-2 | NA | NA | TGTGCCAGCAGCTTATCCATGGTACTGGGCACAGATACGCAGTATTTT | CASSLSMVLGTDTQYF
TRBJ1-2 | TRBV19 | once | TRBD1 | TGTGCCAGTGGGACAGGGGGTTACTATGGCTACACCTTC | CASGTGGYYGYTF
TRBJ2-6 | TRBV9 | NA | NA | TGTGCCAGCTCCTGGGGGGCTGGGGCCAACGTCCTGACTTTC | CASSWGAGANVLTF
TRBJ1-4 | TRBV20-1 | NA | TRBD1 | TGCAGTGCTAGTCTACCGGGACAGGATGTCCTGTTTTTT | CSASLPGQDVLFF
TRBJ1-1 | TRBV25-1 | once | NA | TGTGCCAGCAGTGAGGGAGGTACTGAAGCTTTCTTT | CASSEGGTEAFF
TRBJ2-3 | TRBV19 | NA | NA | TGTGCCAGCTGCGGGGATGGCACAGATACGCAGTATTTT | CASCGDGTDTQYF
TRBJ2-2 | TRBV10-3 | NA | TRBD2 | TGTGCCATCAGTCTTACGACTAGCTGGGTCGCCGGGGAGCTGTTTTTT | CAISLTTSWVAGELFF
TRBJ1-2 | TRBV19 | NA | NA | TGTGCCAGTAGTACCCCCGCTGGACTGATCTATGGCTACACCTTC | CASSTPAGLIYGYTF
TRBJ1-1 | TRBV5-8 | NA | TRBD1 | TGTGCCAGCAGCGGGACAGGGCTGAACACTGAAGCTTTCTTT | CASSGTGLNTEAFF
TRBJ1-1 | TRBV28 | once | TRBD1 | TGTGCCAGCAGCCCCGGACAGGTTATCGCTGAAGCTTTCTTT | CASSPGQVIAEAFF
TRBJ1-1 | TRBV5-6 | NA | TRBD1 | TGTGCCAGCAGCTACAGGGGAATGAACACTGAAGCTTTCTTT | CASSYRGMNTEAFF
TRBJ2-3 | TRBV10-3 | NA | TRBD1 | TGTGCCATCAGTTCGGACAGGGGAGGCGCAGATACGCAGTATTTT | CAISSDRGGADTQYF
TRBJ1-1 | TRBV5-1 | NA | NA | TGCGCCAGCAGCTTGGCCGCCCAGGGGAACACTGAAGCTTTCTTT | CASSLAAQGNTEAFF